The sequence of this TCR beta chain was determined in a study of T cell responses to AZD1222 COVID-19 vaccine. The ends were cut back, 4 bases at V and 3 bases at J, with 12 bases in the middle. Germline V lookup: CDR1 SGHAT, CDR2 FQNNGV. The CDR3 length is 14 residues. General observations from the study: Spike-specific TCR breadth and depth grew following two AZD1222 doses. Reportedly, nearly half of unique spike TCRs recognized epitopes outside B.1.351/B.1.1.7 mutations.

The method was immunoSEQ multiplex PCR; TCRdb's version includes in-frame clones alone and lacks a portion of them. The data show about 180,000 clones, with 80% to 90% seen just once and approximately 0.5% held by the top ten. Note on this clone: Its specificity is not known.

This clonotype originated in an adult in good health. The sample was peripheral blood, taken on day 0 of AZD1222 vaccination. V and J are TRBV11-2 and TRBJ1-1, with D possibly being TRBD1 (5 bases). CDR3 residues: CASSYSRDHTEAFF. CDR3 sequence (DNA): TGTGCCAGCAGCTACTCCCGGGACCACACTGAAGCTTTCTTT.